These 23 T cell receptor beta chains were sequenced from one sample in a study of shared clonotypes between healthy human individuals. The assay was immunoSEQ multiplex PCR, and TCRdb's table has in-frame clones only and misses some. The data contain some 1.4 million clones, 96% of them singletons. Source material: naive CD4+ T cells sorted from blood. Stated subset: CD45RA+ positively selected. The receptors derive from a man in his thirties or forties in good health.

For this clone: This same CDR3 is encoded by further DNA sequences in the sample. This sequence joins TRBV6-5 and TRBJ2-5; D is ambiguous. This CDR3 has 14 residues. Germline CDR1 reads MNHEY; CDR2 reads SVGAGI. Trimming stripped 0 bases from V and 5 bases from J, with 10 bases between. The CDR3 loop is CASSYSRVGETQYF. The CDR3 nucleotides read TGTGCCAGCAGTTACTCTCGCGTGGGGGAGACCCAGTACTTC.

The DNA of the CDR3 is TGTGCCAGCAGCCAAGATATCTCCGGGACTAGCGGAAGTAGGGGAGAGACCCAGTACTTC. Translated, it gives CASSQDISGTSGSRGETQYF. The chain has TRBV14 and TRBJ2-5; TRBD2 matches at 11 bases. V was pared by 0 bases and J by 4 bases, with 16 bases of the junction left unmatched. CDR3 length equals 20 residues. Germline loops: CDR1 SGHDN, CDR2 FVKESK.

The chain has TRBV2 and TRBJ2-7; 8 bases line up with TRBD1. Germline lookup yields CDR1 SNHLY and CDR2 FYNNEI. V gave up 3 bases and J gave up 2 bases; unmatched junction bases: 6. The CDR3 loop spans 15 amino acids. The CDR3 bases are TGTGCCAGCAGTGAGAATGGACAGGGAACCTACGAGCAGTACTTC. It yields the protein CASSENGQGTYEQYF.

The rearrangement joins TRBV6-1 to TRBJ2-1; TRBD2 agrees at 9 bases. The CDR3 totals 14 residues. Germline values: CDR1 MNHNS, CDR2 SASEGT. With V trimmed by 7 bases and J by 2 bases, 3 bases remained unmatched. The CDR3 loop is CASKASGTYNEQFF. The CDR3, as DNA: TGTGCCAGCAAAGCTAGCGGGACCTACAATGAGCAGTTCTTC.

A remark on this clone: Other DNA variants within this sample encode the same CDR3. V is TRBV7-9 and J is TRBJ2-7, with TRBD1 identical over 7 bases. V shed 5 bases, J shed 1 base, and the junction held 2 bases outside the gene matches. This CDR3 spans 13 amino acids. Germline-derived CDR1 and CDR2 are SEHNR and FQNEAQ (reference sequence). The CDR3 nucleotides are TGTGCCAGCAGCCCGGGACAGTCCTACGAGCAGTACTTC. Translated, it gives CASSPGQSYEQYF.

The genes are TRBV5-5 and TRBJ2-7, with 7 bases lining up with TRBD2. Germline-derived CDR1 and CDR2 are SGHKS and YYEKEE (reference sequence). There are 18 residues in the CDR3. V shed 3 bases and J 0 bases; nucleotides not matched to a gene: 15. The CDR3 loop is CASSSSSGGWVSSYEQYF. The CDR3 coding sequence is TGTGCCAGCAGCTCCTCTAGCGGAGGTTGGGTATCCTCCTACGAGCAGTACTTC.

This clone was observed once. The J gene is TRBJ1-2, the V gene TRBV15; D uncertain. This CDR3 is 14 amino acids long. V dropped 0 bases and J dropped 3 bases, with 8 bases sitting between them. The germline V gene has CDR1 LNHNV and CDR2 YYDKDF (reference sequence). This CDR3 is CATSRDRSHYGYTF. For the CDR3, the DNA is TGTGCCACCAGCAGAGACCGGTCCCACTATGGCTACACCTTC.

The chain combines TRBV6-5 with TRBJ2-7; TRBD1 matches at 9 bases. The CDR3 covers 15 residues. With 6 bases clipped from V and 3 bases from J, the junction kept 9 bases outside the gene matches. Germline V CDR1 and CDR2: MNHEY, SVGAGI. This chain's CDR3 is CASRPGTGYYYEQYF. The CDR3 DNA sequence: TGTGCCAGCAGGCCTGGGACAGGGTACTACTACGAGCAGTACTTC.

This clone was picked up a small number of times. This chain uses TRBV27 with TRBJ2-7; D not resolved. CDR3 size: 14 residues. V lost 3 bases and J 1 base, leaving 10 bases between the germline ends. Germline V lookup: CDR1 MNHEY, CDR2 SMNVEV (reference sequence). CDR3: CASSFRSRSYEQYF. CDR3 in DNA: TGTGCCAGCAGTTTTCGAAGCAGGTCCTACGAGCAGTACTTC.

The J gene is TRBJ1-1, the V gene TRBV18; 9 bases line up with TRBD1. Germline lookup yields CDR1 KGHSH and CDR2 LQKENI. The CDR3 has 15 amino acids. The V segment lost 3 bases and the J segment 5 bases; nucleotides outside the gene matches: 7. CDR3 protein: CASSPRTGDGTEAFF. The CDR3 DNA is TGTGCCAGCTCACCCCGGACAGGGGATGGAACTGAAGCTTTCTTT.

The chain employs TRBV6-5 and TRBJ2-1, with D tentatively TRBD2 (6 bases). The length of the CDR3 is 14 residues. CDR1 is MNHEY and CDR2 is SVGAGI in the germline V gene. V lost 5 bases and J 4 bases, leaving 12 bases between the germline ends. CDR3 DNA sequence: TGTGCCAGCAGTCAGACTAGTACTTACAATGAGCAGTTCTTC. Its protein is CASSQTSTYNEQFF.

This clone occurred once. This sequence joins TRBV28 and TRBJ1-5; unclear D gene. Per germline, CDR1 MDHEN and CDR2 SYDVKM. The CDR3 is made up of 14 amino acids. V lost 5 bases, J lost 9 bases, and 17 bases lay in between. The CDR3 DNA sequence: TGTGCCAGCAGTCCCAGGAGTAGCTCACGGCCCCAGCATTTT. It is translated as CASSPRSSSRPQHF.

This chain links TRBV28 with TRBJ2-3, with 14 bases matching TRBD2. Germline V gives CDR1 MDHEN, CDR2 SYDVKM. This CDR3 has 17 amino acids. Trimming cost V 3 bases and J 5 bases; bases outside gene matches: 7. CDR3 nucleotide sequence: TGTGCCAGCAGTTTTTCGGGACTAGCGGGAGATAAAGATACGCAGTATTTT. Protein product: CASSFSGLAGDKDTQYF.

The rearrangement joins TRBV6-1 to TRBJ2-1; 8 positions match TRBD2. This CDR3 has 15 residues. V shed 8 bases, J shed 0 bases, and the junction held 6 bases outside the gene matches. CDR1 and CDR2 (germline): MNHNS, SASEGT. The DNA for the CDR3 is TGTGCCAGCCGCTTAGCGGGGAGCTCCTACAATGAGCAGTTCTTC. It translates to CASRLAGSSYNEQFF.

This chain uses TRBV18 with TRBJ2-5; no reliable D call. This CDR3 contains 13 residues. Germline CDR1 and CDR2: KGHSH and LQKENI. Trimming stripped 4 bases from V and 2 bases from J, with 8 bases between. CDR3 nucleotides: TGTGCCAGCTCACTAATTTTACAAGAGACCCAGTACTTC. Its translation is CASSLILQETQYF.

V usage is TRBV28 and J usage is TRBJ2-6; D possibly corresponds to TRBD2 (5 bases). This CDR3 is 16 amino acids long. V lost 6 bases to trimming and J lost 4 bases, with 16 bases between them. The germline gives CDR1 MDHEN, CDR2 SYDVKM. CDR3 region: CASSPNTGIGANVLTF. DNA of the CDR3: TGTGCCAGCAGCCCAAATACGGGGATCGGGGCCAACGTCCTGACTTTC. Full variable domain (missing parts from reference TRBV28 and TRBJ2-6): DVKVTQSSRYLVKRTGEKVFLECVQDMDHENMFWYRQDPGLGLRLIYFSYDVKMKEKGDIPEGYSVSREKKERFSLILESASTNQTSMYLCASSPNTGIGANVLTFGAGSRLTVL.

This clone appeared a single time. This chain uses TRBV28 with TRBJ2-7; D gene ambiguous. From germline, CDR1 is MDHEN and CDR2 SYDVKM. The V end lost 8 bases, the J end lost 3 bases, and 20 bases lay between the germline ends. The CDR3 covers 15 residues. CDR3 in DNA: TGTGCCAGCCATCCCGGCAGCGCCTCCCTCTACGAGCAGTACTTC. Its translation: CASHPGSASLYEQYF.

The chain is built from TRBV5-1 and TRBJ1-5; D is unresolved. This CDR3 comprises 14 residues. Germline CDR1 SGHRS, CDR2 YFSETQ. The V gene lost 4 bases and the J gene lost 9 bases, with 17 bases spanning the gap. The CDR3 spells CASSPEVGYLPQHF. For the CDR3, the DNA is TGCGCCAGCAGCCCGGAGGTAGGTTATTTGCCCCAGCATTTT. The whole variable domain, filled in from reference TRBV5-1 and TRBJ1-5, reads KAGVTQTPRYLIKTRGQQVTLSCSPISGHRSVSWYQQTPGQGLQFLFEYFSETQRNKGNFPGRFSGRQFSNSRSEMNVSTLELGDSALYLCASSPEVGYLPQHFGDGTRLSIL.

A single count supports this clone. The CDR3 is CASSLPTGESNEQFF. DNA for the CDR3: TGTGCCAGCAGTTTGCCGACAGGGGAAAGCAATGAGCAGTTCTTC. This chain joins TRBV27 and TRBJ2-1, with TRBD1 matching over 8 bases. This CDR3 region has 15 residues. The germline gives CDR1 MNHEY, CDR2 SMNVEV (reference sequence). Trimming cost V 3 bases and J 6 bases; bases outside gene matches: 7.

The V gene is TRBV28, the J gene TRBJ1-1; a possible D gene is TRBD1 (5 bases). CDR3 length equals 16 residues. Germline V gene data show CDR1 as MDHEN and CDR2 as SYDVKM. V dropped 2 bases and J dropped 0 bases, with 13 bases sitting between them. CDR3 bases: TGTGCCAGCAGTTTAAACCTGGGACCGATGAACACTGAAGCTTTCTTT. The encoded protein is CASSLNLGPMNTEAFF.

The V and J genes are TRBV19 and TRBJ2-3, with D hard to call. This CDR3 region has 17 residues. V gave up 3 bases and J gave up 9 bases, with 25 bases separating them. The V gene's germline CDR1 is LNHDA and CDR2 SQIVND (reference sequence). This CDR3 reads CASSIAVTGALGGTQYF. The DNA for the CDR3 is TGTGCCAGTAGTATCGCCGTGACTGGAGCCCTGGGCGGAACGCAGTATTTT.

The chain has TRBV28 and TRBJ1-5; 9 positions agree with TRBD1. The germline V gene encodes CDR1 MDHEN and CDR2 SYDVKM. The length of the CDR3 is 14 residues. Trimming removed 4 bases from V and 7 bases from J; junction bases left unmatched: 5. CDR3 coding DNA: TGTGCCAGCAGTTATACAGGGGGCACGCAGCCCCAGCATTTT. Residues: CASSYTGGTQPQHF.

The V gene is TRBV10-3, the J gene TRBJ2-2; TRBD1 or TRBD2 may be the D gene (5 bases each). CDR3 length: 16 residues. V was pared by 6 bases and J by 1 base, with 15 bases between. In germline, CDR1 is ENHRY, CDR2 SYGVKD. CDR3 residues: CAISKGTDGNTGELFF. The CDR3, as DNA: TGTGCCATCAGCAAAGGGACGGATGGGAACACCGGGGAGCTGTTTTTT.